A single sample gave rise to the 19 T cell receptor beta chains below, sequenced in a study of T cell clonotyping in hematopoietic cell transplantation. The repertoire was sequenced with immunoSEQ multiplex PCR; TCRdb's copy has only in-frame clones and lacks some. The sample has around 11,000 clones, 75% to 90% seen once. The sequenced sample was PBMCs, obtained 100 days after allogeneic stem cell transplant. These receptors all stem from a female patient in her 60s who had an allogeneic stem cell transplant from an unrelated donor, so the T cells may come from the graft donor. Some clones in this sample may be carry-over from other donors' samples.

The chain has TRBV2 and TRBJ1-3, with TRBD1 as a possible D gene (6 bases). Trimming pared 3 bases from V and 4 bases from J, leaving 13 bases between. This CDR3 comprises 15 residues. Germline loops: CDR1 SNHLY, CDR2 FYNNEI. The CDR3 spells CASSDWGARGNTIYF. The CDR3 DNA follows: TGTGCCAGCAGTGATTGGGGGGCGCGAGGAAACACCATATATTTT.

A few counts support this clone. V usage is TRBV15 and J usage is TRBJ2-1; 10 bases match TRBD2. Looked up from germline, CDR1 is LNHNV and CDR2 is YYDKDF (reference sequence). V trimming: 0 bases; J trimming: 2 bases; junction bases outside the gene matches: 13. The length of the CDR3 is 20 residues. Written as DNA, the CDR3 is TGTGCCACCAGCAGAGATCAAATAGCGGGAGGCCAAGCAACCTACAATGAGCAGTTCTTC. Encoded protein: CATSRDQIAGGQATYNEQFF. The variable domain in full, with the rest retrieved from reference TRBV15 and TRBJ2-1, is DAMVIQNPRYQVTQFGKPVTLSCSQTLNHNVMYWYQQKSSQAPKLLFHYYDKDFNNEADTPDNFQSRRPNTSFCFLDIRSPGLGDTAMYLCATSRDQIAGGQATYNEQFFGPGTRLTVL.

Written as DNA, the CDR3 is TGTGCCAGCAGCAGTCCGAGCTCTGGAAACACCATATATTTT. It yields the protein CASSSPSSGNTIYF. V and J are TRBV5-6 and TRBJ1-3; D call uncertain. Between the trimmed V and J ends, which lost 4 bases and 0 bases, there was a span of 8 bases. The CDR3 is made up of 14 amino acids. Germline loops: CDR1 SGHDT, CDR2 YYEEEE. Variable domain in full (rest from reference TRBV5-6 and TRBJ1-3): DAGVTQSPTHLIKTRGQQVTLRCSPKSGHDTVSWYQQALGQGPQFIFQYYEEEERQRGNFPDRFSGHQFPNYSSELNVNALLLGDSALYLCASSSPSSGNTIYFGEGSWLTVV.

This rearrangement joins TRBV9 to TRBJ2-7; D perhaps matches TRBD1 (6 bases). The length of the CDR3 is 16 residues. V gave up 0 bases and J gave up 2 bases, with 15 bases separating them. The germline CDR1 and CDR2 sequences are SGDLS and YYNGEE. CDR3 nucleotide sequence: TGTGCCAGCAGCGTAGCCCAGGGGAGCCTTACCTACGAGCAGTACTTC. This codes for CASSVAQGSLTYEQYF.

The chain employs TRBV7-3 and TRBJ2-7, with no clear D. Between the trimmed V and J ends, which lost 5 bases and 2 bases, there was a span of 16 bases. This CDR3 has 15 amino acids. Looked up from germline, CDR1 is SGHTA and CDR2 is FQGTGA. The CDR3 region has the DNA TGTGCCAGCAGCCCCCTTATCGGACGGACCTACGAGCAGTACTTC. Its protein product is CASSPLIGRTYEQYF.

The chain is built from TRBV6-5 and TRBJ2-1; D is perhaps TRBD2 (6 bases). Trimming pared 5 bases from V and 5 bases from J, leaving 13 bases between. This CDR3 has 14 residues. The V gene's germline CDR1 is MNHEY and CDR2 SVGAGI. In DNA form, the CDR3 reads TGTGCCAGCAGTGGGTCGCCGGGGGACAATGAGCAGTTCTTC. This translates into CASSGSPGDNEQFF.

This clone appeared a single time. The V gene is TRBV27, the J gene TRBJ2-7; 8 bases agree with TRBD2. V lost 5 bases, J lost 2 bases, and 8 bases stayed unmatched. The CDR3 extends over 15 amino acids. Germline values: CDR1 MNHEY, CDR2 SMNVEV (reference sequence). This chain's CDR3 is CASSPPTSGTYEQYF. The CDR3 DNA follows: TGTGCCAGCAGTCCTCCTACTAGCGGAACCTACGAGCAGTACTTC.

This clone has a handful of counts. This chain uses TRBV9 with TRBJ2-5; 7 nucleotides line up with TRBD2. V lost 4 bases to trimming and J lost 2 bases; unmatched junction nucleotides: 5. The CDR3 contains 14 residues. Germline V lookup: CDR1 SGDLS, CDR2 YYNGEE. CDR3 residues: CASSPGRGQETQYF. In DNA, the CDR3 is TGTGCCAGCAGCCCGGGGAGGGGTCAAGAGACCCAGTACTTC.

The V call is TRBV29-1, the J call TRBJ1-1; D is ambiguous. CDR1 is SQVTM and CDR2 is ANQGSEA in the germline V gene. This CDR3 spans 11 amino acids. Trimming took off 8 bases at V and 1 base at J, with 8 bases between the two ends. CDR3 in DNA: TGCAGCACCAGAGCGAACACTGAAGCTTTCTTT. Its protein product is CSTRANTEAFF.

J is TRBJ2-1 and V is TRBV11-2; D is unclear. The CDR3 runs 15 residues. V was pared by 3 bases and J by 4 bases, with 13 bases between. Germline loops: CDR1 SGHAT, CDR2 FQNNGV. CDR3 sequence: CASSFSDGVYNEQFF. In DNA, the CDR3 is TGTGCCAGCAGCTTTTCGGACGGCGTTTACAATGAGCAGTTCTTC.

The chain uses TRBV6-6 and TRBJ1-1; 9 bases are a match to TRBD1. J was trimmed by 9 bases and V by 6 bases; bases with no gene match: 11. Germline values: CDR1 MNHNY, CDR2 SVGAGI (reference sequence). The CDR3 has 14 residues. CDR3 residues: CASSPVLTGGKAFF. CDR3 coding DNA: TGTGCCAGCAGCCCCGTTCTGACAGGGGGAAAAGCTTTCTTT.

V usage is TRBV5-1 and J usage is TRBJ2-7, with TRBD1 matching 8 bases. V dropped 0 bases and J dropped 7; count of bases not matched to a gene: 27. CDR3 length: 21 amino acids. Germline CDR1 is SGHRS and CDR2 is YFSETQ. CDR3 residues: CASSLEDLVFAEDRATKEQYF. CDR3 coding DNA: TGCGCCAGCAGCTTGGAGGATTTGGTATTTGCCGAGGACAGGGCCACCAAGGAGCAGTACTTC.

CDR3 in DNA: TGCAGCGTTGAAGTGGGGCCCGAGCAGTACTTC. Residues: CSVEVGPEQYF. The chain links TRBV29-1 to TRBJ2-7, with a possible D match to TRBD1 (5 bases). The CDR3 covers 11 residues. Germline assignment: CDR1 SQVTM and CDR2 ANQGSEA. Between the trimmed V and J ends, which lost 1 base and 6 bases, there was a span of 7 bases.

The gene calls are TRBV6-1 and TRBJ1-5; D call uncertain. Trimming took 4 bases from V and 4 from J, leaving 8 bases between them. The V gene's germline CDR1 is MNHNS and CDR2 SASEGT. The CDR3 contains 13 residues. CDR3: CASSVGMNQPQHF. In nucleotides, the CDR3 is TGTGCCAGCAGTGTTGGGATGAATCAGCCCCAGCATTTT.

CDR3 region: CASRPGANTGELFF. CDR3 DNA sequence: TGTGCCAGCAGGCCCGGAGCGAACACCGGGGAGCTGTTTTTT. V is TRBV14 and J is TRBJ2-2; unclear D gene. This CDR3 has 14 amino acids. In germline, CDR1 is SGHDN, CDR2 FVKESK. V dropped 6 bases and J dropped 0 bases, with 8 bases sitting between them.

The chain recombines TRBV5-8 with TRBJ1-1; D remains ambiguous. The CDR3 covers 13 residues. Germline lookup yields CDR1 SGHTS and CDR2 YDEGEE. With 2 bases removed from V and 1 base from J, the gap between germline ends came to 6 bases. The CDR3 DNA sequence: TGTGCCAGCAGCTTAACCCCGAACACTGAAGCTTTCTTT. Protein: CASSLTPNTEAFF.

The table lists this clone with a few counts. The chain has TRBV29-1 and TRBJ2-7; D remains unclear. This CDR3 spans 12 amino acids. With 2 bases removed from V and 6 bases from J, the gap between germline ends came to 11 bases. Germline V lookup: CDR1 SQVTM, CDR2 ANQGSEA. The CDR3 bases are TGCAGCGTTGAAACTGGGGTAAGCGAGCAGTACTTC. As protein: CSVETGVSEQYF.

This sequence joins TRBV10-3 and TRBJ2-7, with unresolved D. This CDR3 comprises 12 residues. CDR1 ENHRY and CDR2 SYGVKD come from the germline V gene. V was trimmed by 2 bases and J by 3 bases, leaving 5 bases between them. The CDR3 sequence is CAISEGDYEQYF. The CDR3 nucleotides read TGTGCCATCAGTGAGGGGGACTACGAGCAGTACTTC.

The rearrangement joins TRBV19 to TRBJ2-1; TRBD2 agrees at 10 bases. After removal of 7 bases from V and 0 bases from J, the junction contained 6 bases not matched to a gene. This CDR3 is built from 16 residues. Germline values: CDR1 LNHDA, CDR2 SQIVND (reference sequence). This CDR3 is CASTPSGSLSYNEQFF. CDR3 DNA: TGTGCCAGTACCCCTAGCGGGAGCCTCTCCTACAATGAGCAGTTCTTC.